This T cell receptor (beta chain) comes out of a study of cytomegalovirus exposure and HLA in healthy donors. Study results and caveats: About 150 TCR beta chains were listed as cytomegalovirus-associated.

Details on this clone: The antigen is undetermined.

Germline CDR1 and CDR2: SQVTM and ANQGSEA. The CDR3 loop spans 13 amino acids. Trimming cost V 6 bases and J 3 bases, with 12 bases left between them. The donors were in the approximately 120-subject validation cohort, distinct from the approximately 700-subject first cohort. Data came from immunoSEQ multiplex PCR; TCRdb stores just in-frame clones and leaves some out. Of tens of thousands of clones in the sample, approximately 94% were seen once. The chain links TRBV29-1 to TRBJ2-4; D is possibly TRBD1 (5 bases). Sequencing used PBMCs. The sequence derives from a man in his late teens or twenties in good health and CMV-seropositive. The CDR3 DNA reads TGCAGCGTGCGACAGACGGACAAAAACATTCAGTACTTC. Its translation: CSVRQTDKNIQYF.